Shown below are 21 T cell receptor beta chains from a single sample sequenced in a study of T-cell memory formation after mild COVID-19. MiXCR was run by TCRdb on the 5' RACE reads, yielding one entry per CDR3 protein. The sample has some 210,000 distinct CDR3 sequences; around 26% are singletons. Sequenced input: PBMCs or a T cell subset sorted from them (not recorded which). The receptors derive from an adult woman who had mild COVID-19 (a few samples of this study predate the infection). Cell type and time point are not known.

This clonotype was detected a few times. J is TRBJ2-1 and V is TRBV7-9; TRBD2 matches at 11 bases. The V gene's germline CDR1 is SEHNR and CDR2 FQNEAQ (reference sequence). The CDR3 is 15 amino acids. Trimming took 5 bases from V and 5 from J; bases not matched to a gene: 5. DNA for the CDR3: TGTGCCAGCAGCCTGGGACTAGCGGAACACAATGAGCAGTTCTTC. It is translated as CASSLGLAEHNEQFF.

This clonotype was observed a few times. V and J are TRBV9 and TRBJ1-1, with 11 bases matching TRBD1. Losses at the gene ends were 3 bases for V and 3 bases for J; bases not matched to a gene: 10. The CDR3 loop spans 17 amino acids. The germline CDR1 and CDR2 sequences are SGDLS and YYNGEE. This CDR3 reads CASSDGQGAFFDTEAFF. The CDR3 bases are TGTGCCAGCAGCGACGGACAGGGGGCATTCTTCGACACTGAAGCTTTCTTT.

This clonotype was counted only a few times. The CDR3 is CASSSWGTDTQYF. The CDR3 nucleotides read TGTGCCAGCTCCAGCTGGGGCACAGATACGCAGTATTTT. V usage is TRBV12-3 or TRBV12-4 and J usage is TRBJ2-3; D is undetermined. CDR3 length: 13 amino acids. Deletions cut 8 bases from V and 1 base from J, with 10 bases between.

This clonotype has a handful of counts. The chain recombines TRBV7-2 with TRBJ2-7; TRBD2 aligns across 9 bases. The CDR3 is 18 residues long. CDR1 is SGHTA and CDR2 is FQGNSA in the germline V gene. V shed 2 bases and J 0 bases; nucleotides not matched to a gene: 11. CDR3 in DNA: TGTGCCAGCAGCTTACTCAAAGGCGGGAGGGGTGACTCCTACGAGCAGTACTTC. It is translated as CASSLLKGGRGDSYEQYF.

This chain connects TRBV7-8 to TRBJ2-3; 14 nucleotides agree with TRBD2. The CDR3 runs to 17 residues. The germline gives CDR1 SGHVS, CDR2 FQNEAQ. V lost 0 bases, J lost 1 base, and 0 bases stayed unmatched. The CDR3 spells CASSLAGLAGGTDTQYF. Written as DNA, the CDR3 is TGTGCCAGCAGCTTAGCGGGACTAGCGGGGGGCACAGATACGCAGTATTTT.

The chain has TRBV11-3 and TRBJ2-7; 7 bases map to TRBD2. With V trimmed by 5 bases and J by 7 bases, 14 bases remained unmatched. Germline V gene data show CDR1 as SGHNT and CDR2 as YENEEA. CDR3 length: 15 amino acids. The CDR3 DNA reads TGTGCCAGCAGCCGGAGCCGGGACTACGTAGGGGAGCAGTACTTC. Protein: CASSRSRDYVGEQYF.

V and J are TRBV4-1 and TRBJ2-3, with TRBD2 identical over 8 bases. The CDR3 contains 17 residues. From germline, CDR1 is MGHRA and CDR2 YSYEKL. The J segment lost 2 bases and the V segment lost 1 base, leaving 8 bases of the junction unmatched. CDR3 sequence: CASSQGVGLGVTDTQYF. DNA for the CDR3: TGCGCCAGCAGCCAAGGAGTGGGACTAGGGGTCACAGATACGCAGTATTTT.

This clonotype was counted once. The chain recombines TRBV5-4 with TRBJ2-3; 7 bases match TRBD1. Germline CDR1 reads SGHNT; CDR2 reads YYREEE (reference sequence). The CDR3 has 15 amino acids. V lost 4 bases and J lost 5; bases outside the gene matches: 10. The CDR3 sequence: CASSPDRVVGDTQYF. For the CDR3, the DNA is TGTGCCAGCAGCCCCGACAGGGTCGTGGGAGATACGCAGTATTTT. The complete variable domain, with remaining parts taken from reference TRBV5-4 and TRBJ2-3, reads ETGVTQSPTHLIKTRGQQVTLRCSSQSGHNTVSWYQQALGQGPQFIFQYYREEENGRGNFPPRFSGLQFPNYSSELNVNALELDDSALYLCASSPDRVVGDTQYFGPGTRLTVL.

CDR3 amino acids: CASSSRLAGGLREQFF. DNA for the CDR3: TGTGCCAGCAGCTCCCGCCTAGCGGGAGGACTTCGTGAGCAGTTCTTC. The V gene is TRBV11-2, the J gene TRBJ2-1; 11 nucleotides agree with TRBD2. Germline V gene lookup returns CDR1 SGHAT and CDR2 FQNNGV. After removal of 4 bases from V and 9 bases from J, the junction contained 11 bases not matched to a gene. This CDR3 has 16 residues.

This clonotype has just a few counts. J is TRBJ2-2 and V is TRBV6-5, with D maybe TRBD1 (7 bases). Germline V lookup: CDR1 MNHEY, CDR2 SVGAGI. V lost 6 bases, J lost 4 bases, and 15 bases lay in between. The CDR3 has 15 residues. The CDR3 reads CASRGGQTGTGELFF. As DNA, the CDR3 is TGTGCCAGCAGGGGGGGACAGACGGGCACCGGGGAGCTGTTTTTT.

This clonotype was observed a handful of times. This rearrangement joins TRBV20-1 to TRBJ1-2, with D perhaps matching TRBD1 (6 bases). V shed 7 bases and J shed 6 bases, with 18 bases lying between them. Germline-derived CDR1 and CDR2 are DFQATT and SNEGSKA (reference sequence). The CDR3 consists of 13 residues. CDR3 region: CSVTPGHTDGYTF. CDR3 bases: TGCAGTGTTACACCGGGACACACGGATGGCTACACCTTC.

The sample holds a few counts of this clonotype. The chain combines TRBV6-5 with TRBJ1-2; D uncertain. This CDR3 has 13 amino acids. Trimming removed 6 bases from V and 4 bases from J, with 12 bases in between. Germline V gives CDR1 MNHEY, CDR2 SVGAGI. The DNA of the CDR3 is TGTGCCAGCAGCAACAACAGACGCTATGGCTACACCTTC. This gives the protein CASSNNRRYGYTF.

The chain employs TRBV5-6 and TRBJ1-2, with TRBD1 identical over 7 bases. V shed 7 bases, J shed 2 bases, and the junction held 11 bases outside the gene matches. The CDR3 sequence is 15 residues long. The germline CDR1 and CDR2 sequences are SGHDT and YYEEEE. CDR3 in amino acids: CASRNRGLGNYGYTF. Here the CDR3 DNA reads TGTGCCAGCCGCAACAGGGGCCTGGGCAACTATGGCTACACCTTC. The full variable domain, its missing parts supplied by reference TRBV5-6 and TRBJ1-2, is DAGVTQSPTHLIKTRGQQVTLRCSPKSGHDTVSWYQQALGQGPQFIFQYYEEEERQRGNFPDRFSGHQFPNYSSELNVNALLLGDSALYLCASRNRGLGNYGYTFGSGTRLTVV.

This clonotype was found a few times. The chain employs TRBV6-2 or TRBV6-3 and TRBJ2-7; the match to TRBD1 covers 9 bases. This CDR3 region has 15 residues. V gave up 8 bases and J gave up 0 bases; unmatched junction bases: 8. Germline CDR1 is MNHEY and CDR2 is SVGEGT. The CDR3 region is CASAVPGQGSYEQYF. CDR3 nucleotides: TGTGCCAGCGCAGTACCGGGACAGGGCTCCTACGAGCAGTACTTC.

This chain joins TRBV6-2 or TRBV6-3 and TRBJ1-2, with D unresolved. Germline V CDR1 and CDR2: MNHEY, SVGEGT. This CDR3 contains 12 residues. Deletions cut 7 bases from V and 4 bases from J, with 10 bases between. The CDR3 is CASMRQPYGYTF. CDR3 coding DNA: TGTGCCAGCATGAGGCAGCCCTATGGCTACACCTTC.

The CDR3 protein is CASSPPGQVFYGYTF. The CDR3 region has the DNA TGTGCCAGCAGCCCTCCGGGACAGGTCTTCTATGGCTACACCTTC. This chain connects TRBV27 to TRBJ1-2; 8 nucleotides agree with TRBD1. Germline V gives CDR1 MNHEY, CDR2 SMNVEV (reference sequence). The J segment lost 4 bases and the V segment lost 6 bases, leaving 10 bases of the junction unmatched. The CDR3 totals 15 residues.

At least ten counts were recorded for this clonotype. V usage is TRBV7-9 and J usage is TRBJ2-5; D remains unclear. The V gene lost 0 bases and the J gene lost 5 bases, with 4 bases spanning the gap. Per the germline V gene, CDR1 is SEHNR and CDR2 is FQNEAQ (reference sequence). This CDR3 comprises 12 residues. CDR3 sequence reads: CASSLALETQYF. The CDR3 nucleotides read TGTGCCAGCAGCTTAGCGTTGGAGACCCAGTACTTC.

This clonotype was recorded a few times. The gene calls are TRBV20-1 and TRBJ2-1, with D maybe TRBD2 (7 bases). Trimming took off 3 bases at V and 3 bases at J, with 9 bases between the two ends. CDR1 and CDR2 (germline): DFQATT, SNEGSKA (reference sequence). The CDR3 covers 13 residues. The CDR3, as DNA: TGCAGTGCTAGCGGGGGGCTCTACAATGAGCAGTTCTTC. Its translation: CSASGGLYNEQFF.

This clonotype was seen only a few times. One end of the junction fails to match germline, which may point to a read error. The rearrangement joins TRBV12-3 or TRBV12-4 to TRBJ1-1, with a weak D call TRBD1 (6 bases). CDR3 length equals 15 residues. This CDR3 is CASSLGIPRGTEAFF. The CDR3 coding sequence is TGTGCCAGCAGCTTAGGTATCCCCAGGGGCACTGAAGCTTTCTTT.

The rearrangement uses TRBV4-1 and TRBJ2-2; TRBD1 is a possible D gene (5 bases). The CDR3 has 14 amino acids. Looked up from germline, CDR1 is MGHRA and CDR2 is YSYEKL. Trimming removed 6 bases from V and 2 bases from J, with 10 bases in between. In nucleotides, the CDR3 is TGCGCCAGCAGTAAGGACATTAACACCGGGGAGCTGTTTTTT. Translating gives CASSKDINTGELFF.

This clonotype was counted only a few times. V gene TRBV6-2 or TRBV6-3 combines with J gene TRBJ2-7, with 7 bases matching TRBD1. Unmatched junction bases numbered 9, after V lost 8 bases and J lost 5 bases. CDR1 MNHEY and CDR2 SVGEGT come from the germline V gene. This CDR3 contains 13 residues. DNA of the CDR3: TGTGCCAGCCAGGGACAGTTCAAAGACGAGCAGTACTTC. Translating it yields CASQGQFKDEQYF.